This TCR beta chain is from a study of control samples from healthy donors and cancer patients (dated by TCRdb to the early 2020s). Preparation of the library involved the immunoSEQ multiplex PCR assay. This immuneACCESS table, as held by TCRdb, lists in-frame sequences with V and J called but not all clones. Of the missing ones, under half trace to an unresolved V gene in checked studies; the others have no known cause. Recorded for this sample are over 100,000 clones; 80% to 95% of them occurred a single time. Less than 7% of the sample is held by the ten biggest clonotypes. CDR1 GTSNPN and CDR2 SVGIG are derived from the germline V gene (reference sequence). Spanning cysteine to phenylalanine, the CDR3 consists of 11 amino acids. Here the CDR3 DNA is all that survives: 33 bases in frame from base 1. A distance of 8 bases separates the germline ends of V and J, which lose 0 bases and 11 bases respectively.

As concerns this clone: No antigen is known for it. The sample holds no much larger clone one base away, and base qualities are not on file.

This receptor chain uses TRBV30 and TRBJ2-4; the D gene cannot be named for sure. The sequenced material came from blood. The clonotype was recovered from a man aged 18 to 30 in good health. In nucleotides, the sequence is TGTGCCTGGAGTGTTGAGAATCTTCAGTACTTC. This gives the protein CAWSVENLQYF.